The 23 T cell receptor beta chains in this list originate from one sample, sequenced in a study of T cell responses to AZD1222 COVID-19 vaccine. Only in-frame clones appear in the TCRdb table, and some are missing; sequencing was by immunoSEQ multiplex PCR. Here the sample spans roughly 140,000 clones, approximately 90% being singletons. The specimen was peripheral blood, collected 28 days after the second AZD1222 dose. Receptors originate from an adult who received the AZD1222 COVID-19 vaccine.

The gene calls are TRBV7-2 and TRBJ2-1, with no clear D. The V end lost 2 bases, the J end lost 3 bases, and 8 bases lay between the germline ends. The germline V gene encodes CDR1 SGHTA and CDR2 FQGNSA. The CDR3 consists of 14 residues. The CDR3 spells CASSLLANYNEQFF. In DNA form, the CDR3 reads TGTGCCAGCAGCTTACTGGCTAACTACAATGAGCAGTTCTTC.

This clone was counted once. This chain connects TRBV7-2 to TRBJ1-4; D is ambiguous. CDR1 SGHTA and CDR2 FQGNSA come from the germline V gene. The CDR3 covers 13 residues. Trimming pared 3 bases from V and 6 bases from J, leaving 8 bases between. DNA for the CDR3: TGTGCCAGCAGCTTTTCGGTCTATGAAAAACTGTTTTTT. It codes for CASSFSVYEKLFF.

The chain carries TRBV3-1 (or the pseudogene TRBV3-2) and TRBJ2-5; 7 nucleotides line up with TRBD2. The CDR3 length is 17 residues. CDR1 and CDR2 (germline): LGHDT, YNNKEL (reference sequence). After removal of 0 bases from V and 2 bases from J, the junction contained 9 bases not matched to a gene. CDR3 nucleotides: TGTGCCAGCAGCCAAGAGCCGGGAGGAGGGAAGCAAGAGACCCAGTACTTC. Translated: CASSQEPGGGKQETQYF.

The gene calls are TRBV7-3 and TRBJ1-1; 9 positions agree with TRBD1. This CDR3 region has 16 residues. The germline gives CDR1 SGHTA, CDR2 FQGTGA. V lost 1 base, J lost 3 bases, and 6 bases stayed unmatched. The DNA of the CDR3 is TGTGCCAGCAGCTTAAGAGGACAGGGGCGATACACTGAAGCTTTCTTT. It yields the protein CASSLRGQGRYTEAFF.

This chain's CDR3 is CASSPGVAGNNEQFF. The CDR3 DNA reads TGTGCCAGCTCCCCGGGCGTAGCGGGCAACAATGAGCAGTTCTTC. The chain recombines TRBV18 with TRBJ2-1; 7 positions agree with TRBD2. This CDR3 contains 15 residues. Germline-derived CDR1 and CDR2 are KGHSH and LQKENI. J lost 5 bases, V lost 6 bases, and 10 bases had no gene match.

CDR3 protein: CASSRGPEGNQPQHF. Written as DNA, the CDR3 is TGTGCCAGCAGTCGGGGGCCCGAAGGCAATCAGCCCCAGCATTTT. The chain uses TRBV6-5 and TRBJ1-5, with a tentative D call TRBD1 (6 bases). Germline V gene lookup returns CDR1 MNHEY and CDR2 SVGAGI. This CDR3 contains 15 residues. Trimming removed 5 bases at V and 2 bases at J, with 13 bases between.

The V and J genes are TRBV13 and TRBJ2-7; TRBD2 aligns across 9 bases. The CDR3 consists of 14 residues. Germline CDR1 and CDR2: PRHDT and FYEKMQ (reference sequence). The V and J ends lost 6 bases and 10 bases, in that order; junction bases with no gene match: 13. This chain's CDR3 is CASRPTAGGGAQYF. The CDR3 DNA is TGTGCCAGCAGGCCCACGGCAGGCGGGGGGGCCCAGTACTTC.

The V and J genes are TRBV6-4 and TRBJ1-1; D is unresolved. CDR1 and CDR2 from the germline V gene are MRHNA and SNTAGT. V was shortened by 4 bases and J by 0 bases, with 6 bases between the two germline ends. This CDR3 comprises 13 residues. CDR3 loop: CASSVRLNTEAFF. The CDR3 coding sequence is TGTGCCAGCAGTGTACGGCTGAACACTGAAGCTTTCTTT.

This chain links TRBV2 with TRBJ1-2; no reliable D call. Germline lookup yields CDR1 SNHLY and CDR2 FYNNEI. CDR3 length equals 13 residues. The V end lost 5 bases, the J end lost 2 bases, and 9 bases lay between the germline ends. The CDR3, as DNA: TGTGCCAGCAGTCGGGATTTCAACTATGGCTACACCTTC. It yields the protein CASSRDFNYGYTF.

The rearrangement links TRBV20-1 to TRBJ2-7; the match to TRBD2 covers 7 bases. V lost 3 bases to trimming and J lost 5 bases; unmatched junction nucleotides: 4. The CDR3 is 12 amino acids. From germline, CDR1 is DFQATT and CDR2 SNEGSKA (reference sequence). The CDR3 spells CSASRGGNEQYF. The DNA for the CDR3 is TGCAGTGCTAGTCGCGGGGGAAACGAGCAGTACTTC.

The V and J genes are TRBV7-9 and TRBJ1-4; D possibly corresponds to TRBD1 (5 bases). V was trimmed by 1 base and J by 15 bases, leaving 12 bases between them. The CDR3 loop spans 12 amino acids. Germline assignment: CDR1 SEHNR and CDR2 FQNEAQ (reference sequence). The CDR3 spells CASSLDEGSVFF. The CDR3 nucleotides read TGTGCCAGCAGCTTAGACGAGGGGTCGGTGTTTTTT. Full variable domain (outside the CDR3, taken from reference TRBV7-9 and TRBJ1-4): DTGVSQNPRHKITKRGQNVTFRCDPISEHNRLYWYRQTLGQGPEFLTYFQNEAQLEKSRLLSDRFSAERPKGSFSTLEIQRTEQGDSAMYLCASSLDEGSVFFGSGTQLSVL.

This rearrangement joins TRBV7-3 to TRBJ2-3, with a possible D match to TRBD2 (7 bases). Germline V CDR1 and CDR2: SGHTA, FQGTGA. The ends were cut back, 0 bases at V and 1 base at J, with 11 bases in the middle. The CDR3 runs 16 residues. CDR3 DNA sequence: TGTGCCAGCAGCTTAACGGGGGGGCTGGGCACAGATACGCAGTATTTT. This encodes CASSLTGGLGTDTQYF.

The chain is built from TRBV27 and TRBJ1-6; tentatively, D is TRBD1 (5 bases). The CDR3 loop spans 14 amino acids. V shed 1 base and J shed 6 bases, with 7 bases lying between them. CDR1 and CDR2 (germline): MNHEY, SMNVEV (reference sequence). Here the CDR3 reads CASSLFGANSPLHF. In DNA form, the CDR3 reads TGTGCCAGCAGTTTATTTGGGGCTAATTCACCCCTCCACTTT.

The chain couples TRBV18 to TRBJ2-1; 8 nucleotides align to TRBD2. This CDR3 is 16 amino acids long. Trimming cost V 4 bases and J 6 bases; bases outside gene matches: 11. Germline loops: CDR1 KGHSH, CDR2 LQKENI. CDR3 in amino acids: CASSLLSGGAFNEQFF. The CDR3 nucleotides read TGTGCCAGCTCACTACTGAGCGGGGGTGCTTTCAATGAGCAGTTCTTC.

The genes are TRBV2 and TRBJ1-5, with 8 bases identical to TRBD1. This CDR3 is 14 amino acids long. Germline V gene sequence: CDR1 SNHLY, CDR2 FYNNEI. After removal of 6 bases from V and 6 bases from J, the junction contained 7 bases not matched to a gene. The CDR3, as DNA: TGTGCCAGCAGCTCCACAGGGGGTGGTCAGCCCCAGCATTTT. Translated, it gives CASSSTGGGQPQHF.

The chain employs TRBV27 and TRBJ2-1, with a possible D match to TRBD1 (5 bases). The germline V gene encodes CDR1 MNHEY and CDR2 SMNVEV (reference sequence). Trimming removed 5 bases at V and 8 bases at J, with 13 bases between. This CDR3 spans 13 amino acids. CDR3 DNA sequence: TGTGCCAGCAGTGGGGCAGGAAAGGATGAGCAGTTCTTC. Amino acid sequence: CASSGAGKDEQFF.

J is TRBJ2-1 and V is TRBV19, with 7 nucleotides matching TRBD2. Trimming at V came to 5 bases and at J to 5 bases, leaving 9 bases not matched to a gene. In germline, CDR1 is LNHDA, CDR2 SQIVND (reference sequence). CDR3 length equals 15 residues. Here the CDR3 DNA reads TGTGCCAGTAGTTTTGCCGGGACTACCAACAATGAGCAGTTCTTC. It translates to CASSFAGTTNNEQFF.

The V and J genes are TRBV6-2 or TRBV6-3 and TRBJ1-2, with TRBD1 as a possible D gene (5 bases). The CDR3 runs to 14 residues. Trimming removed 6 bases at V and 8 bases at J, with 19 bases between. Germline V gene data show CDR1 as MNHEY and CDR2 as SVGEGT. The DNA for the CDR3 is TGTGCCAGCAGCCCACTTTGGGACCCCGCGGGCTACACCTTC. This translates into CASSPLWDPAGYTF.

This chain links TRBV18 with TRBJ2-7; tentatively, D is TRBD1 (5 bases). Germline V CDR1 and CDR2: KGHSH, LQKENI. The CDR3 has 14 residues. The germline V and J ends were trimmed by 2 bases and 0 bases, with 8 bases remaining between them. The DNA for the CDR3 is TGTGCCAGCTCACCAGCAGGGCACTCCTACGAGCAGTACTTC. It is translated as CASSPAGHSYEQYF.

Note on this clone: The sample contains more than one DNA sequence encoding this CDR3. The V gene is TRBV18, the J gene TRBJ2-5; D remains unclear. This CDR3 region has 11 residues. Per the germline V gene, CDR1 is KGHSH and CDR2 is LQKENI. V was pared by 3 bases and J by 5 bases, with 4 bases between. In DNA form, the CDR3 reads TGTGCCAGCTCACCCGAGGAGACCCAGTACTTC. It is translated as CASSPEETQYF.

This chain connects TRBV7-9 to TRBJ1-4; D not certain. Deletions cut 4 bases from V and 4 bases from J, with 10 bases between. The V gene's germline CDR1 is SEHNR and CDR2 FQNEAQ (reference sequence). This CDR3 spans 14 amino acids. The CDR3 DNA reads TGTGCCAGCAGCTGGGGTCTTAGTAATGAAAAACTGTTTTTT. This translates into CASSWGLSNEKLFF.

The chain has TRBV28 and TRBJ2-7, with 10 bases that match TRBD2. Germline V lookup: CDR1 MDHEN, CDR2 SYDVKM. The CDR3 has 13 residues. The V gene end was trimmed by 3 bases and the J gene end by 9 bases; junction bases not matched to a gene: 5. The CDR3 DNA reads TGTGCCAGCAGTTTGGCTAGCGGGAGTGTGCAGTACTTC. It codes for CASSLASGSVQYF.

The CDR3 DNA reads as TGTGCAAGTCGCTTAGAACCGACTCCCTCCCTGGATACTCAGCCCCAGCATTTT. Its protein is CASRLEPTPSLDTQPQHF. The rearrangement uses TRBV12-2 and TRBJ1-5. TRBV12-2 corresponds to a pseudogene. There are 18 residues in the CDR3.